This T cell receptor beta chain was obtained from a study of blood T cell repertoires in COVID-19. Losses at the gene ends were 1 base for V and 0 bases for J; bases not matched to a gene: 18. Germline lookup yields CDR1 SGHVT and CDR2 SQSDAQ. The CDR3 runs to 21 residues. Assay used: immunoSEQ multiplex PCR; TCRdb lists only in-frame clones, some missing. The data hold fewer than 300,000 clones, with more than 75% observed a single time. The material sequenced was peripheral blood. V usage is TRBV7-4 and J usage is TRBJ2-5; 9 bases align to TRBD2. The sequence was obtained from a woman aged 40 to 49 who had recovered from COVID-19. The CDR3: CASSLVGGLAGTQRDQETQYF. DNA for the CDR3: TGTGCCAGCAGCTTAGTGGGGGGGCTAGCGGGGACCCAGCGGGACCAAGAGACCCAGTACTTC.